The 27 T cell receptor beta chains in this list originate from one sample, sequenced in a study of Ad26.COV2.S vaccination and SARS-CoV-2 variants. TCRdb keeps only in-frame clones here, not all; method: immunoSEQ multiplex PCR. The sample yields a few hundred thousand clones, more than 75% seen once. The treatment here: about 20 received Ad26.COV2.S at low or high dose, single or two shots; roughly five received placebo; per-sample allocation not given. The samples were gathered on day 63 after the first injection of vaccine or placebo. This specimen consisted of peripheral blood, obtained in a trial of Ad26.COV2.S vaccine versus placebo. These receptors were obtained from a person aged 18-60 years who received the Ad26.COV2.S COVID-19 vaccine or a placebo.

The rearrangement uses TRBV5-1 and TRBJ1-6; D uncertain. The CDR3 consists of 16 residues. Germline CDR1 and CDR2: SGHRS and YFSETQ. The ends were cut back, 1 base at V and 0 bases at J, with 8 bases in the middle. For the CDR3, the DNA is TGCGCCAGCAGCTTGAGGGAGAGCTCCTATAATTCACCCCTCCACTTT. Translated, it gives CASSLRESSYNSPLHF.

A word on this clone: The sample carries other DNA sequences with the same CDR3. This chain joins TRBV19 and TRBJ2-1, with D unresolved. The CDR3 length is 14 residues. From germline, CDR1 is LNHDA and CDR2 SQIVND (reference sequence). The ends were cut back, 1 base at V and 0 bases at J, with 4 bases in the middle. The CDR3 protein is CASSIGSSYNEQFF. The CDR3, as DNA: TGTGCCAGTAGTATAGGGAGCTCCTACAATGAGCAGTTCTTC.

The chain is built from TRBV7-3 and TRBJ2-2, with 7 bases lining up with TRBD1. With 5 bases clipped from V and 4 bases from J, the junction kept 7 bases outside the gene matches. Germline V gives CDR1 SGHTA, CDR2 FQGTGA. The CDR3 consists of 15 residues. The CDR3 is CASSPRDRPTGELFF. Written as DNA, the CDR3 is TGTGCCAGCAGCCCTCGGGACAGACCCACCGGGGAGCTGTTTTTT.

This chain joins TRBV7-8 and TRBJ2-5, with 11 bases aligning to TRBD2. Germline V gives CDR1 SGHVS, CDR2 FQNEAQ. The CDR3 contains 20 residues. Losses at the gene ends were 5 bases for V and 5 bases for J; bases not matched to a gene: 22. Here the CDR3 DNA reads TGTGCCAGCAGCCCGAGGAGGGCTAGCGGGGGGATAACGACGGTGGAGACCCAGTACTTC. As protein: CASSPRRASGGITTVETQYF.

The chain joins TRBV4-1 to TRBJ2-1, with 8 bases aligning to TRBD1. Germline loops: CDR1 MGHRA, CDR2 YSYEKL. Germline trimming cut 7 bases from V and 2 bases from J; bases unmatched to any gene: 7. This CDR3 is built from 15 residues. CDR3 amino acids: CASMRQGATYNEQFF. The CDR3 region has the DNA TGCGCCAGCATGCGGCAGGGGGCTACCTACAATGAGCAGTTCTTC.

This clone was detected once. The chain has TRBV6-5 and TRBJ2-2, with D perhaps matching TRBD2 (6 bases). The germline V gene encodes CDR1 MNHEY and CDR2 SVGAGI. The CDR3 loop spans 14 amino acids. V was trimmed by 4 bases and J by 2 bases, leaving 8 bases between them. The CDR3, as DNA: TGTGCCAGCAGTTTAGCGGTTAACACCGGGGAGCTGTTTTTT. Encoded protein: CASSLAVNTGELFF.

The chain is built from TRBV7-6 and TRBJ1-2; 9 nucleotides align to TRBD1. CDR3 length equals 16 residues. The V and J ends lost 3 bases and 8 bases, in that order; junction bases with no gene match: 13. Germline CDR1 SGHVS, CDR2 FNYEAQ. The chain's CDR3 is CASSLGGQGPSEGYTF. Written as DNA, the CDR3 is TGTGCCAGCAGCTTGGGGGGACAGGGTCCTTCGGAAGGCTACACCTTC.

The V call is TRBV19, the J call TRBJ2-7; a weak D match, TRBD1 (7 bases). CDR1 is LNHDA, CDR2 SQIVND, per germline (reference sequence). Trimming took 5 bases from V and 3 from J, leaving 17 bases between them. This CDR3 spans 15 amino acids. CDR3 protein: CASSGQDRRDYEQYF. The CDR3 nucleotides read TGTGCCAGTAGTGGTCAGGACAGGAGGGACTACGAGCAGTACTTC.

The chain links TRBV6-5 to TRBJ1-6, with a tentative D call TRBD1 (6 bases). This CDR3 contains 14 residues. The germline V and J ends were trimmed by 2 bases and 8 bases, with 10 bases remaining between them. Germline CDR1 and CDR2: MNHEY and SVGAGI. CDR3 protein: CASSYAAGDSPLHF. CDR3 DNA sequence: TGTGCCAGCAGTTACGCGGCAGGGGATTCACCCCTCCACTTT.

The chain employs TRBV30 and TRBJ1-4; no firm D call. CDR1 GTSNPN and CDR2 SVGIG come from the germline V gene (reference sequence). V was shortened by 5 bases and J by 5 bases, with 6 bases between the two germline ends. There are 11 residues in the CDR3. The CDR3 bases are TGTGCCTGGGACCGGAATGAAAAACTGTTTTTT. It translates to CAWDRNEKLFF. Full variable domain (rest looked up from reference TRBV30 and TRBJ1-4): SQTIHQWPATLVQPVGSPLSLECTVEGTSNPNLYWYRQAAGRGLQLLFYSVGIGQISSEVPQNLSASRPQDRQFILSSKKLLLSDSGFYLCAWDRNEKLFFGSGTQLSVL.

This clone was seen only once. The chain has TRBV7-9 and TRBJ2-1; 11 bases match TRBD2. The ends lost 3 bases at V and 6 bases at J; junction bases unmatched: 1. The germline V gene encodes CDR1 SEHNR and CDR2 FQNEAQ (reference sequence). CDR3 length equals 14 residues. The CDR3 coding sequence is TGTGCCAGCAGCTTTGGACTAGCGGGCAATGAGCAGTTCTTC. This translates into CASSFGLAGNEQFF. Full variable domain (outside the CDR3, taken from reference TRBV7-9 and TRBJ2-1): DTGVSQNPRHKITKRGQNVTFRCDPISEHNRLYWYRQTLGQGPEFLTYFQNEAQLEKSRLLSDRFSAERPKGSFSTLEIQRTEQGDSAMYLCASSFGLAGNEQFFGPGTRLTVL.

A note on this clone: The same CDR3 arises from other DNA sequences in this sample as well. This chain connects TRBV5-1 to TRBJ1-4; TRBD1 might be the D (5 bases). Germline CDR1 SGHRS, CDR2 YFSETQ. V lost 0 bases and J lost 7, with 10 bases in between. This CDR3 region has 14 residues. The CDR3 sequence: CASSLGQGREKLFF. CDR3 in DNA: TGCGCCAGCAGCTTGGGCCAGGGCCGTGAAAAACTGTTTTTT.

V is TRBV27 and J is TRBJ2-6; D unclear. CDR1 and CDR2 from the germline V gene are MNHEY and SMNVEV (reference sequence). The V end was cut by 5 bases, the J end by 0 bases, with 14 bases between. The CDR3 has 17 amino acids. CDR3 amino acids: CASSPRTFFSGANVLTF. The CDR3 DNA is TGTGCCAGCAGTCCACGGACCTTTTTCTCTGGGGCCAACGTCCTGACTTTC.

This rearrangement joins TRBV18 to TRBJ2-5; D gene ambiguous. CDR1 KGHSH and CDR2 LQKENI come from the germline V gene. This CDR3 is 16 amino acids long. The ends were cut back, 4 bases at V and 4 bases at J, with 19 bases in the middle. As DNA, the CDR3 is TGTGCCAGCTCACGCGGTGGGCCGAGGAGTCTAGAGACCCAGTACTTC. Its protein product is CASSRGGPRSLETQYF.

This clone was picked up a small number of times. V and J are TRBV9 and TRBJ1-4, with 7 nucleotides matching TRBD1. This CDR3 spans 17 amino acids. Germline V gene lookup returns CDR1 SGDLS and CDR2 YYNGEE. V gave up 2 bases and J gave up 6 bases; unmatched junction bases: 13. This CDR3 is CASSVSPGTVEDEKLFF. Written as DNA, the CDR3 is TGTGCCAGCAGCGTTAGTCCCGGGACAGTGGAGGATGAAAAACTGTTTTTT.

Only one count was recorded for this clone. This chain joins TRBV7-9 and TRBJ2-2; D gene unclear. Looked up from germline, CDR1 is SEHNR and CDR2 is FQNEAQ (reference sequence). The CDR3 length is 14 residues. Trimming took 3 bases from V and 6 from J, leaving 11 bases between them. CDR3 residues: CASSFGPAAGELFF. The DNA of the CDR3 is TGTGCCAGCAGCTTCGGGCCGGCCGCCGGGGAGCTGTTTTTT.

This clone was detected only a few times. V usage is TRBV18 and J usage is TRBJ2-2; D uncertain. CDR1 and CDR2 (germline): KGHSH, LQKENI. This CDR3 region has 15 residues. The ends were cut back, 3 bases at V and 7 bases at J, with 15 bases in the middle. The CDR3 sequence is CASSPSSQVGGELFF. The CDR3 nucleotides read TGTGCCAGCTCACCGTCGAGCCAGGTGGGCGGGGAGCTGTTTTTT. Drawing the rest from reference TRBV18 and TRBJ2-2, the complete variable domain is NAGVMQNPRHLVRRRGQEARLRCSPMKGHSHVYWYRQLPEEGLKFMVYLQKENIIDESGMPKERFSAEFPKEGPSILRIQQVVRGDSAAYFCASSPSSQVGGELFFGEGSRLTVL.

The chain joins TRBV7-2 to TRBJ2-7, with D maybe TRBD2 (5 bases). This CDR3 region has 15 residues. V shed 4 bases and J shed 5 bases, with 18 bases lying between them. Looked up from germline, CDR1 is SGHTA and CDR2 is FQGNSA. The CDR3 nucleotides are TGTGCCAGCAGCTCATCGGTAGCGACCAGGAACGAGCAGTACTTC. The encoded protein is CASSSSVATRNEQYF.

J is TRBJ2-5 and V is TRBV4-3, with TRBD2 as a possible D gene (6 bases). V was clipped by 0 bases and J by 5 bases, with 19 bases between them. This CDR3 region has 17 residues. CDR1 is LGHNA and CDR2 is YSLEER in the germline V gene. The CDR3 spells CASSQEVRGARGETQYF. As DNA, the CDR3 is TGCGCCAGCAGCCAAGAAGTTCGCGGGGCCCGGGGCGAGACCCAGTACTTC.

The chain is built from TRBV6-7 and TRBJ1-1, with TRBD1 as a possible D gene (6 bases). TRBV6-7 falls under the ORF class, with uncertain function. This CDR3 contains 16 residues. Deletions cut 10 bases from V and 1 base from J, with 22 bases between. The CDR3 loop is CATPSCQGPKNTEAFF. CDR3 in DNA: TGTGCCACGCCATCTTGTCAGGGGCCAAAGAACACTGAAGCTTTCTTT.

This chain connects TRBV2 to TRBJ1-6; a weak D match, TRBD1 (6 bases). Per germline, CDR1 SNHLY and CDR2 FYNNEI. The V end was cut by 9 bases, the J end by 7 bases, with 19 bases between. The CDR3 length is 15 residues. CDR3 bases: TGTGCCAGTAACCAGGGGCAGTTATTGAATTCACCCCTCCACTTT. Protein sequence: CASNQGQLLNSPLHF.

This chain links TRBV4-3 with TRBJ1-6; D unclear. The ends were cut back, 1 base at V and 9 bases at J, with 13 bases in the middle. The CDR3 extends over 15 amino acids. Germline-derived CDR1 and CDR2 are LGHNA and YSLEER. CDR3 loop: CASSQGGSGFSPLHF. The DNA of the CDR3 is TGCGCCAGCAGCCAAGGAGGGAGTGGGTTTTCACCCCTCCACTTT.

Only one count was recorded for this clone. One junction end does not reproduce the germline sequence, and a read error may be involved. The rearrangement joins TRBV7-6 to TRBJ2-7; TRBD1 matches 7 bases. Germline lookup yields CDR1 SGHVS and CDR2 FNYEAQ. The CDR3 covers 15 residues. Here the CDR3 reads CASSPLGTVSHEQYF. The CDR3 DNA follows: TGTGCCAGCAGCCCCCTCGGGACAGTCTCCCACGAGCAGTACTTC.

This chain links TRBV19 with TRBJ1-5, with a tentative D call TRBD1 (5 bases). The CDR3 contains 13 residues. Germline CDR1 is LNHDA and CDR2 is SQIVND (reference sequence). V was cut by 5 bases and J by 7 bases, with 12 bases left in between. The CDR3 coding sequence is TGTGCCAGTAGTGAGGGGAGGAAGCAGCCCCAGCATTTT. Amino acid sequence: CASSEGRKQPQHF.

The sample holds one count of this clone. The genes are TRBV4-2 and TRBJ2-2; TRBD2 matches at 9 bases. Germline CDR1 is LGHNA and CDR2 is YNFKEQ. Germline trimming cut 0 bases from V and 7 bases from J; bases unmatched to any gene: 6. This CDR3 is 16 amino acids long. The CDR3 spells CASSQDGGGAVGELFF. CDR3 DNA: TGTGCCAGCAGCCAAGACGGCGGGGGGGCTGTCGGGGAGCTGTTTTTT.

The rearrangement links TRBV24-1 to TRBJ2-3; D is unclear. Germline CDR1 reads KGHDR; CDR2 reads SFDVKD. The V gene lost 1 base and the J gene lost 2 bases, with 3 bases spanning the gap. The CDR3 sequence is 13 residues long. For the CDR3, the DNA is TGTGCCACCAGTGATTTCGACACAGATACGCAGTATTTT. This gives the protein CATSDFDTDTQYF.

J is TRBJ1-1 and V is TRBV13; D possibly corresponds to TRBD1 (6 bases). V lost 2 bases to trimming and J lost 7 bases, with 17 bases between them. CDR1 and CDR2 from the germline V gene are PRHDT and FYEKMQ (reference sequence). The CDR3 loop spans 15 amino acids. CDR3 DNA sequence: TGTGCCAGCAGCTTACCGGGACAATTAATTGGTGAAGCTTTCTTT. It yields the protein CASSLPGQLIGEAFF.